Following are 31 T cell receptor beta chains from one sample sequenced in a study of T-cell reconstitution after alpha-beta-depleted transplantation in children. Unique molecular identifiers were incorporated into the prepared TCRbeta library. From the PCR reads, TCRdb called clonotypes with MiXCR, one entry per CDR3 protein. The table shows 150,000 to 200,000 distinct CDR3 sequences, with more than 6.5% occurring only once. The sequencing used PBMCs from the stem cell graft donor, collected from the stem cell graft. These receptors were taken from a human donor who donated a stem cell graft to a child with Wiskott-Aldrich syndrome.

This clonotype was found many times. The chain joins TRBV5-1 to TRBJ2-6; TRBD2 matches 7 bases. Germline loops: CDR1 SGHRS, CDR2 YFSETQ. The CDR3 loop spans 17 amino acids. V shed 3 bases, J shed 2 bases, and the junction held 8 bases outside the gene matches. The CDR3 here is CASSSGGGLTGANVLTF. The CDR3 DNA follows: TGCGCCAGCAGCTCTGGCGGGGGTTTAACTGGGGCCAACGTCCTGACTTTC.

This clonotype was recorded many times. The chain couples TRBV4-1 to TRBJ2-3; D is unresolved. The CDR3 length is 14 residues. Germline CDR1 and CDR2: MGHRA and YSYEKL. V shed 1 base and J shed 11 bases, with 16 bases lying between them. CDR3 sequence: CASSQVSGVGEQYF. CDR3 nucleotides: TGCGCCAGCAGCCAAGTGTCAGGTGTTGGGGAGCAGTATTTT.

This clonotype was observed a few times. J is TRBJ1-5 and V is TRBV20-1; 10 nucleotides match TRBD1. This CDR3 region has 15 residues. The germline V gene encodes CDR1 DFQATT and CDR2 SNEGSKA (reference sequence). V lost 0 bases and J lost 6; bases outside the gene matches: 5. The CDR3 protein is CSARERDRGVQPQHF. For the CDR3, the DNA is TGCAGTGCTAGAGAGAGGGACAGGGGTGTTCAGCCCCAGCATTTT.

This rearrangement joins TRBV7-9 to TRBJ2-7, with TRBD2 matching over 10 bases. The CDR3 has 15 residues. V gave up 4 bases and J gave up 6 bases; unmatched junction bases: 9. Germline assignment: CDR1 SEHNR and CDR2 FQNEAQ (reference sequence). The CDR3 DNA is TGTGCCAGCAGCTCTCCTGGGCTAGCGGGAGTCGAGCAGTACTTC. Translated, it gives CASSSPGLAGVEQYF.

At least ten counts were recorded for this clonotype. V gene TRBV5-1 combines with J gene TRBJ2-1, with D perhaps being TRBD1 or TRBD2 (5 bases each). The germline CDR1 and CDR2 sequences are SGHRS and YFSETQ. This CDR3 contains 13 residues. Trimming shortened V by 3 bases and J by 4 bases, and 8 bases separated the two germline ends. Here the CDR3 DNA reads TGCGCCAGCAGCTGGGGACGGTACAATGAGCAGTTCTTC. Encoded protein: CASSWGRYNEQFF.

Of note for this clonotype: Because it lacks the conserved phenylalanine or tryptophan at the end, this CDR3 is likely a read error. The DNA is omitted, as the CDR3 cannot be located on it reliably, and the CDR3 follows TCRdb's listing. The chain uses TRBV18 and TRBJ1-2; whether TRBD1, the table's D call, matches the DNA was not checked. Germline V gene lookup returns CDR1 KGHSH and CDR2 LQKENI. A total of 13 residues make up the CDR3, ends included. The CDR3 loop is CASSPAADRVTPE.

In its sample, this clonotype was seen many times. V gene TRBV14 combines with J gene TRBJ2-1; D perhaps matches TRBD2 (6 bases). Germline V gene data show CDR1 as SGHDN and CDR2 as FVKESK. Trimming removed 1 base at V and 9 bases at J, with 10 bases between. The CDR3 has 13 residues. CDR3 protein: CASSQVEGLEQFF. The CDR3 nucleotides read TGTGCCAGCAGCCAAGTTGAGGGACTTGAGCAGTTCTTC.

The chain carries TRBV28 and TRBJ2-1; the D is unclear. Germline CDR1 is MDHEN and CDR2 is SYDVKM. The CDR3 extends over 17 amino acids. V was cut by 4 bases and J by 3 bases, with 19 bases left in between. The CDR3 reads CASSSGLSPLNYNEQFF. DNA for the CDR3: TGTGCCAGCAGTTCAGGTCTCTCCCCGCTTAACTACAATGAGCAGTTCTTC. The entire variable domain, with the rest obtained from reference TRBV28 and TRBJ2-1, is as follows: DVKVTQSSRYLVKRTGEKVFLECVQDMDHENMFWYRQDPGLGLRLIYFSYDVKMKEKGDIPEGYSVSREKKERFSLILESASTNQTSMYLCASSSGLSPLNYNEQFFGPGTRLTVL.

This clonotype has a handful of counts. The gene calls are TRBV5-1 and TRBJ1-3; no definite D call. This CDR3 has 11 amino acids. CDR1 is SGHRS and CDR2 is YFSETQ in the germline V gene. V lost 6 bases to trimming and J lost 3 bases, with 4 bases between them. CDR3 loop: CASMRGNTIYF. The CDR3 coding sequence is TGCGCCAGCATGCGTGGAAACACCATATATTTT.

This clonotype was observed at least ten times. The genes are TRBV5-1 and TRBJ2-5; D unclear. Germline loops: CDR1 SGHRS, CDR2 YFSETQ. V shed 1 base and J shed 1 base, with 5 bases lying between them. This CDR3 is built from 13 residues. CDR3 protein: CASSLSFQETQYF. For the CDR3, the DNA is TGCGCCAGCAGCTTGTCCTTCCAAGAGACCCAGTACTTC.

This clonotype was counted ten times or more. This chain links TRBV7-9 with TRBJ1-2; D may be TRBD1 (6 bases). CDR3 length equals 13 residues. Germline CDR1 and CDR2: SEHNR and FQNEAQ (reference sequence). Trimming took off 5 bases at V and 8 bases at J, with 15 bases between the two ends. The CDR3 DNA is TGTGCCAGCAGCACCGGGACATTGGGCGGCTACACCTTC. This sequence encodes CASSTGTLGGYTF.

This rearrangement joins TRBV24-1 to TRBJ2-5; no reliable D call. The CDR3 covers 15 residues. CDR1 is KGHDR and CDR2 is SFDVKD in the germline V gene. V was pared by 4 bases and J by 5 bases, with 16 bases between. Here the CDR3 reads CATSDGRRSVETQYF. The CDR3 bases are TGTGCCACCAGTGACGGGCGGCGAAGTGTGGAGACCCAGTACTTC.

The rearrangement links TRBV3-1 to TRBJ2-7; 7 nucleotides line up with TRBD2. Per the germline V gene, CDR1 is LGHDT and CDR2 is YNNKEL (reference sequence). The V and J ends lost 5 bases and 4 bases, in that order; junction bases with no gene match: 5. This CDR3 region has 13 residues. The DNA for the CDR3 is TGTGCCAGCAGCAGGATAGCGGGTTACGAGCAGTACTTC. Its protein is CASSRIAGYEQYF.

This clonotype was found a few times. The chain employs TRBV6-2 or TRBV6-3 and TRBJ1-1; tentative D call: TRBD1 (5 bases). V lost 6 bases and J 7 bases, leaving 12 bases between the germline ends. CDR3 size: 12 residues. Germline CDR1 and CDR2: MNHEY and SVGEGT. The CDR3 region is CASSPGLNEAFF. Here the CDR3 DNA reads TGTGCCAGCAGCCCAGGGTTGAATGAAGCTTTCTTT.

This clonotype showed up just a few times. Here the CDR3 reads CASSYRRDEQFF. CDR3 DNA sequence: TGTGCCAGCAGTTATCGAAGGGATGAGCAGTTCTTC. The V and J genes are TRBV6-2 or TRBV6-3 and TRBJ2-1; D is unresolved. The germline V gene encodes CDR1 MNHEY and CDR2 SVGEGT. This CDR3 region has 12 residues. The ends were cut back, 3 bases at V and 8 bases at J, with 8 bases in the middle.

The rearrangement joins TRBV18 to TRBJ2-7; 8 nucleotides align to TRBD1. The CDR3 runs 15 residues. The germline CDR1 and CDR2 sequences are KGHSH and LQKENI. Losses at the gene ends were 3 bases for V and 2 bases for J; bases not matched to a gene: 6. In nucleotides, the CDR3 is TGTGCCAGCTCACCCCGCCCGGGACAGGCCTACGAGCAGTACTTC. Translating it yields CASSPRPGQAYEQYF.

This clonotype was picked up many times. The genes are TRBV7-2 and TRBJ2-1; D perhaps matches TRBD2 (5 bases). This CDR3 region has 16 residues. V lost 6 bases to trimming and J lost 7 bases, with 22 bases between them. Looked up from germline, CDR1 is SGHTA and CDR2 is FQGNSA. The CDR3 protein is CASSSRLLRTGNEQFF. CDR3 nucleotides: TGTGCCAGCAGTTCCCGACTCCTGCGGACGGGGAATGAGCAGTTCTTC.

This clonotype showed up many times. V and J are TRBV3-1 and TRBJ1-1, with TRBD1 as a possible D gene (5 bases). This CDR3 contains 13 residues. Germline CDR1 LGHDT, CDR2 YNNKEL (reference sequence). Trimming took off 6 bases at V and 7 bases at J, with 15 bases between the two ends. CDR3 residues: CASSSGSEIEAFF. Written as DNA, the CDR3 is TGTGCCAGCAGTTCAGGGTCGGAGATTGAAGCTTTCTTT.

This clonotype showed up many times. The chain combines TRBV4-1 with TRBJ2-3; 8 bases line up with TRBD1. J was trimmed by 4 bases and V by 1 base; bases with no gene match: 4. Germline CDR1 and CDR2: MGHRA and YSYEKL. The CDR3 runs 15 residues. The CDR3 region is CASSQGSQGADTQYF. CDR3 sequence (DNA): TGCGCCAGCAGCCAAGGGTCACAGGGGGCAGATACGCAGTATTTT.

CDR3 in amino acids: CASGSFYGYTF. The CDR3 DNA is TGTGCCAGCGGTTCATTTTATGGCTACACCTTC. The V call is TRBV6-5, the J call TRBJ1-2; D is unclear. Deletions cut 8 bases from V and 5 bases from J, with 9 bases between. The germline CDR1 and CDR2 sequences are MNHEY and SVGAGI. The CDR3 covers 11 residues.

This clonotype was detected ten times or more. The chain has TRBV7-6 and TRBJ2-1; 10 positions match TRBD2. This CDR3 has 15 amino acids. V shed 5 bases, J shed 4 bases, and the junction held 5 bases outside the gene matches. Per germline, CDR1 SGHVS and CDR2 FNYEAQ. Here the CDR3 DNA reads TGTGCCAGCAGCGAAGCTAGCGGGAGATACAATGAGCAGTTCTTC. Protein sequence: CASSEASGRYNEQFF.

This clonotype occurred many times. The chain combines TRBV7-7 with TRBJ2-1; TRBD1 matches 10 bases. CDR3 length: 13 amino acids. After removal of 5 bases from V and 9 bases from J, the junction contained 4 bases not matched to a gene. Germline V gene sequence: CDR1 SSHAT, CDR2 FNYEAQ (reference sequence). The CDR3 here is CASSDRGQGEQFF. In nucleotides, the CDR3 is TGTGCCAGCAGCGACAGGGGGCAGGGTGAGCAGTTCTTC.

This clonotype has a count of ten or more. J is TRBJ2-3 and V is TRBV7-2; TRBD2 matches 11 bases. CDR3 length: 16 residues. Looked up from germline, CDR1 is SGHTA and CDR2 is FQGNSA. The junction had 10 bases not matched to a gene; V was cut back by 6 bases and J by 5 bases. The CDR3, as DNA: TGTGCCAGCAGACTTAGCGGGGGGGCTTTAGGAGATACGCAGTATTTT. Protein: CASRLSGGALGDTQYF.

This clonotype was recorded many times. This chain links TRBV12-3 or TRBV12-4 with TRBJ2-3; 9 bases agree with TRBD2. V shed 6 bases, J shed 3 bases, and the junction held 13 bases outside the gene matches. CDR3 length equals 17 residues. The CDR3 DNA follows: TGTGCCAGCAGCCCATTGTTAGAGCGGGAGGAAACAGATACGCAGTATTTT. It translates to CASSPLLEREETDTQYF.

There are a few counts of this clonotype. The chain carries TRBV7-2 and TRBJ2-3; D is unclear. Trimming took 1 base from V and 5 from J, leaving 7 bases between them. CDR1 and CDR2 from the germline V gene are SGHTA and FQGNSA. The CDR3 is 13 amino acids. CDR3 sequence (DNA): TGTGCCAGCAGCTTAGAATTTAGAGATACGCAGTATTTT. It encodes CASSLEFRDTQYF.

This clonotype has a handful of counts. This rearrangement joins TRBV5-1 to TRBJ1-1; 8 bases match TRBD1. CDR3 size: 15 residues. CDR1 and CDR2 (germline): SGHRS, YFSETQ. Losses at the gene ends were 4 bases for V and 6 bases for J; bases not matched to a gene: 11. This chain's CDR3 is CASSPGDRRSPEAFF. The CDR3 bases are TGCGCCAGCAGCCCAGGGGACAGGAGGTCCCCTGAAGCTTTCTTT.

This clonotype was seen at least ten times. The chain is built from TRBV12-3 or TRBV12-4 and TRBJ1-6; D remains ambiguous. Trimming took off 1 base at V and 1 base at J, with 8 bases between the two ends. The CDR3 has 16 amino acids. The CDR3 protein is CASSLDTGSYNSPLHF. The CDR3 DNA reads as TGTGCCAGCAGTTTAGACACGGGGTCCTATAATTCACCCCTCCACTTT.

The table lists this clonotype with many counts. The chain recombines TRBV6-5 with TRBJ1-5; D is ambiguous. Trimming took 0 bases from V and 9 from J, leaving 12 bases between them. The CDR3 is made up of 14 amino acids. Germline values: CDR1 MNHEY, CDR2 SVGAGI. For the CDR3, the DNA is TGTGCCAGCAGTTACTCGGGCCCTCAGAGGCCCCAGCATTTT. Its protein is CASSYSGPQRPQHF.

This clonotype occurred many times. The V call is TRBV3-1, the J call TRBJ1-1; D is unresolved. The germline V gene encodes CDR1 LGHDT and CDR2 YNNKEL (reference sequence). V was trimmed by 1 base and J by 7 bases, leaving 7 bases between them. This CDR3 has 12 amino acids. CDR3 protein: CASSQGGGEAFF. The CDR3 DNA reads TGTGCCAGCAGCCAAGGGGGAGGTGAAGCTTTCTTT.

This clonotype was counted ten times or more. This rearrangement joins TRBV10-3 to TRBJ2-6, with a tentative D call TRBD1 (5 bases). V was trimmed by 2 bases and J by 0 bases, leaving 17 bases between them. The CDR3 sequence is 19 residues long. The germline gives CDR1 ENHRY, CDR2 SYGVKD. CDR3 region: CAISEEQAPSLSGANVLTF. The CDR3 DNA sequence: TGTGCCATCAGTGAGGAACAGGCCCCTTCCCTCTCTGGGGCCAACGTCCTGACTTTC.

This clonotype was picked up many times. In DNA form, the CDR3 reads TGTGCCAGCAGTTACTCGGGGCAGTCCTACAATGAGCAGTTCTTC. Protein product: CASSYSGQSYNEQFF. The chain couples TRBV6-5 to TRBJ2-1, with D possibly matching TRBD1 (5 bases). V lost 0 bases and J lost 1, with 7 bases in between. CDR3 size: 15 residues. The V gene's germline CDR1 is MNHEY and CDR2 SVGAGI.